This TCR beta chain emerged from a study of PD-L1 blockade in urothelial cancer. Study-level information: At 3 weeks (second dose) and 6 weeks after starting treatment, blood was analyzed. A median blood sample held approximately 150,000 T cells and tens of thousands of unique TCRs. Broader study findings: Clonality of blood TCR below the median before treatment predicted better survival.

The V end lost 0 bases, the J end lost 1 base, and 10 bases lay between the germline ends. Germline V gene lookup returns CDR1 MGHRA and CDR2 YSYEKL. The CDR3 extends over 15 amino acids. Every PCR got spiked synthetic TCR analog templates. Data came from immunoSEQ multiplex PCR; TCRdb stores just in-frame clones and leaves some out. The repertoire holds 75,000 to 100,000 clones, with around 78% as singletons. Time point meaning: peripheral blood 6 weeks after treatment start. As to this clone: Its specificity is unknown.

This clonotype was obtained from a man between 65 and 85 years old with urothelial cancer. V gene TRBV4-1 combines with J gene TRBJ2-7; D unresolved. The input for sequencing was PBMCs, taken around atezolizumab (anti-PD-L1) treatment. The CDR3 DNA is TGCGCCAGCAGCCAAGATTTAGTACTTTCCTACGAGCAGTACTTC. The encoded protein is CASSQDLVLSYEQYF.